These T cell receptor beta chains were read from a single sample in a study of blood T cell repertoires in COVID-19. Generated by immunoSEQ multiplex PCR, the TCRdb table keeps only in-frame clones and is missing some. The profile covers about 150,000 clones, with over 65% appearing a single time and more than 5% taken by the ten largest. Sequencing was carried out using PBMCs or T cells enriched from blood (not recorded which). The receptors were gathered from a woman in her 50s who had recovered from COVID-19. Each CDR3 is given with its conserved first and last residue. The D gene is left open where the match is weak. Clone size is given for some rows only: seen once, a few or many times, or a class if the clone is expanded.

clone_size	j_call	v_call	d_call	cdr3_nt	cdr3_aa
-	TRBJ2-5	TRBV11-3	TRBD1	TGTGCCAGCAGTACGGGACAGAAAGAGACCCAGTACTTC	CASSTGQKETQYF
-	TRBJ2-5	TRBV7-2	-	TGTGCCAGCAGCTTCGGACCGGGGGAGACCCAGTACTTC	CASSFGPGETQYF
-	TRBJ2-5	TRBV18	TRBD2	TGTGCCAGCTCACCACCGACTAGCGGGGGTAGGGGAGAGACCCAGTACTTC	CASSPPTSGGRGETQYF
once	TRBJ1-2	TRBV28	-	TGTGCCAGCAATTCCCTGGGGGCTGGGTATGGCTACACCTTC	CASNSLGAGYGYTF
-	TRBJ2-7	TRBV7-8	-	TGTGCCAGCAGCCCTGAAAGGTTCGGGTACGAGCAGTACTTC	CASSPERFGYEQYF
-	TRBJ1-2	TRBV6-5	-	TGTGCCAGCACCCGGGACATAGCTAACTATGGCTACACCTTC	CASTRDIANYGYTF
-	TRBJ1-2	TRBV28	-	TGTGCCAGCATAGGTTTACCGGGTCCTAACTATGGCTACACCTTC	CASIGLPGPNYGYTF
few	TRBJ1-5	TRBV19	-	TGTGCCAGTAGGAAGACAGCTAGCAATCAGCCCCAGCATTTT	CASRKTASNQPQHF
-	TRBJ1-5	TRBV4-1	TRBD1	TGCGCCAGCAGCCCTAGACAGGGCGGGCCCCAGCATTTT	CASSPRQGGPQHF
-	TRBJ1-2	TRBV30	-	TGTGCCTGGAGTGTACTCGGTGGCTACACCTTC	CAWSVLGGYTF
-	TRBJ2-3	TRBV30	-	TGTGCCTGGAGTGTAGGAGCCGCTAGCACAGATACGCAGTATTTT	CAWSVGAASTDTQYF
-	TRBJ1-2	TRBV9	TRBD1	TGTGCCAGCAGCGTGGACAGGGGGGACTATGGCTACACCTTC	CASSVDRGDYGYTF
-	TRBJ1-6	TRBV3-1/TRBV3-2	-	TGTGCCAGCAGCCAAGGGAAGGGGACACCCCTCCACTTT	CASSQGKGTPLHF
-	TRBJ2-3	TRBV10-3	-	TGTGCCATCATGGACAACACAGATACGCAGTATTTT	CAIMDNTDTQYF
-	TRBJ1-3	TRBV29-1	-	TGCAGCGTCGGGACGTGGGGGGTCTCTGGAAACACCATATATTTT	CSVGTWGVSGNTIYF
-	TRBJ1-2	TRBV9	-	TGTGCCAGCAGCGTTGAACAGGGCTATGGCTACACCTTC	CASSVEQGYGYTF
-	TRBJ2-1	TRBV10-2	-	TGCGCCAGCAGTGAGGACCCGGGATATGAGCAGTTCTTC	CASSEDPGYEQFF
-	TRBJ2-1	TRBV6-1	TRBD1	TGTGCCAGCAGTGAAAACAGGGGGAATGAGCAGTTCTTC	CASSENRGNEQFF
few	TRBJ1-1	TRBV28	TRBD1	TGTGCCAGCAGGACCGGGACAGGGGATTTTGGGCCTTTCTTT	CASRTGTGDFGPFF
-	TRBJ1-1	TRBV27	-	TGTGCCAGCAGTTTACTTCAGCGGGGAAACACTGAAGCTTTCTTT	CASSLLQRGNTEAFF
medium-sized	TRBJ2-3	TRBV14	TRBD2	TGTGCCAGCAGCCAAGATCCAGCGGGGACCTCCACAGATACGCAGTATTTT	CASSQDPAGTSTDTQYF
-	TRBJ1-1	TRBV28	-	TGTGCCAGCAGTCCACCGGACACCCGGAGACGTGAAGCTTTCTTT	CASSPPDTRRREAFF
few	TRBJ1-1	TRBV5-1	TRBD1	TGCGCCAGCAGCTTTACGGTTCCGGGACAGGGCTGGACTTTCTTT	CASSFTVPGQGWTFF